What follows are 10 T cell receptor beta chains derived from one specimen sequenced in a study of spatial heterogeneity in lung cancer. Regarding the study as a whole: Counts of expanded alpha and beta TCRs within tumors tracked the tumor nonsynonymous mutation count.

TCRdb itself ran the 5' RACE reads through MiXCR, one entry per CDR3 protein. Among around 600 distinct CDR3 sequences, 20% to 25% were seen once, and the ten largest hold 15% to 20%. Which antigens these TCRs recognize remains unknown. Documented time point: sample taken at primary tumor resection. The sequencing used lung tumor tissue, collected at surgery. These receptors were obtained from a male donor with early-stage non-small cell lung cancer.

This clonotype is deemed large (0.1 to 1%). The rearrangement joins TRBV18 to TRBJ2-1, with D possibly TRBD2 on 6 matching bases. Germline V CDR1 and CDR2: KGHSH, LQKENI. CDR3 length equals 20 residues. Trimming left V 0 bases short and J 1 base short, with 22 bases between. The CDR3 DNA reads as TGTGCCAGCTCACCACCATCTTTAGCGGCACTGGCCGGGTCCTACAATGAGCAGTTCTTC. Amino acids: CASSPPSLAALAGSYNEQFF.

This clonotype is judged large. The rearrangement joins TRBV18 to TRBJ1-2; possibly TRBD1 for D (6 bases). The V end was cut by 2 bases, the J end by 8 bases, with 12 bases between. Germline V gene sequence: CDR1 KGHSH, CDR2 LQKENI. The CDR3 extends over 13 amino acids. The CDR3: CASSPMDQGGYTF. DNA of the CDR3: TGTGCCAGCTCACCAATGGACCAGGGGGGCTACACCTTC.

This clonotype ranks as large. The CDR3 bases are TGTGCCATCAGAGATGTGACAGGGGACTACAATGAGCAGTTCTTC. It yields the protein CAIRDVTGDYNEQFF. V and J are TRBV10-3 and TRBJ2-1; 8 positions agree with TRBD1. The CDR3 covers 15 residues. Trimming took 6 bases from V and 3 from J; bases not matched to a gene: 7. Germline V gives CDR1 ENHRY, CDR2 SYGVKD.

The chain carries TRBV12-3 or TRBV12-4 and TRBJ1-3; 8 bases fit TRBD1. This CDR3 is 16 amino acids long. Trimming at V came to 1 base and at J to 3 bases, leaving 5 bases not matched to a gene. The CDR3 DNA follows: TGTGCCAGCAGTTTAGGGCAGGGGGCGGTTGGAAACACCATATATTTT. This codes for CASSLGQGAVGNTIYF.

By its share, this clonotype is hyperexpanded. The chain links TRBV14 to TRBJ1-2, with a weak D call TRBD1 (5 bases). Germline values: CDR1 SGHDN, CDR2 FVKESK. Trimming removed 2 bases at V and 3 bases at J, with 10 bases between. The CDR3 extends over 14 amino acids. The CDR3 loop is CASSQIQGDYGYTF. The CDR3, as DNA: TGTGCCAGCAGCCAAATCCAGGGAGACTATGGCTACACCTTC. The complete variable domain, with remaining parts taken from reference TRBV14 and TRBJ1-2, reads EAGVTQFPSHSVIEKGQTVTLRCDPISGHDNLYWYRRVMGKEIKFLLHFVKESKQDESGMPNNRFLAERTGGTYSTLKVQPAELEDSGVYFCASSQIQGDYGYTFGSGTRLTVV.

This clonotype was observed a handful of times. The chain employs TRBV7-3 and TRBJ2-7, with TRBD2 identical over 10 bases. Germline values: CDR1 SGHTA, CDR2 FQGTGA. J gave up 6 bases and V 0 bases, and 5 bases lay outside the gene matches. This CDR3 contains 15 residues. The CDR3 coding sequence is TGTGCCAGCAGCTTAACCCCAGCGGGGGGGACCGAGCAGTACTTC. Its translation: CASSLTPAGGTEQYF.

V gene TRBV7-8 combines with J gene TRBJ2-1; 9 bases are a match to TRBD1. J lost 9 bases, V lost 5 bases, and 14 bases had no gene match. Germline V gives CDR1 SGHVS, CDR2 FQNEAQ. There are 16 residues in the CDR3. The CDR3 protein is CASSQSRDRERVEQFF. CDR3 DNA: TGTGCCAGCAGCCAGTCCCGGGACAGGGAGAGGGTTGAGCAGTTCTTC. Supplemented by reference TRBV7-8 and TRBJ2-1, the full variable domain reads GAGVSQSPRYKVAKRGQDVALRCDPISGHVSLFWYQQALGQGPEFLTYFQNEAQLDKSGLPSDRFFAERPEGSVSTLKIQRTQQEDSAVYLCASSQSRDRERVEQFFGPGTRLTVL.

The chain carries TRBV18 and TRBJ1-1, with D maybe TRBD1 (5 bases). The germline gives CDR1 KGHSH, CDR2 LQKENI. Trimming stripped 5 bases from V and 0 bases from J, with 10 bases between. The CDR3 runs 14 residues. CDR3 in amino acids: CASSAQGLNTEAFF. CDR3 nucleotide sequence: TGTGCCAGCTCAGCGCAGGGTCTGAACACTGAAGCTTTCTTT.

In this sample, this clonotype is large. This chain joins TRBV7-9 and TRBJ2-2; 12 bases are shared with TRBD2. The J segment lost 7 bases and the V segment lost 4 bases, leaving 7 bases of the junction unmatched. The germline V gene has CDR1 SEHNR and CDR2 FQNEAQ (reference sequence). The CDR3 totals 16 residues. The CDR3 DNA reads TGTGCCAGCAGCTCACCTAGCGGGAGGGCCGGCGGGGAGCTGTTTTTT. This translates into CASSSPSGRAGGELFF.

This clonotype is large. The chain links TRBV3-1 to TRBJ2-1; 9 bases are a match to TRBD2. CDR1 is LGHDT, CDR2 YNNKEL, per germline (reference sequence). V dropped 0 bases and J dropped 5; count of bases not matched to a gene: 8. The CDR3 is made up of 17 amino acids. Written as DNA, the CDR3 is TGTGCCAGCAGCCAAGAGTCCAGCGGGAGGACGAACAATGAGCAGTTCTTC. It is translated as CASSQESSGRTNNEQFF.